This T cell receptor beta chain was captured by sequencing in a study of T cells after yellow fever vaccination. Study-wide background: Fractions with few cells were prepared using SMART-Seq v4 Ultra Low Input. Study-level points and caveats: The study found a weaker secondary response that peaked faster, day 5 versus 15.

The CDR3 runs to 17 residues. Germline V lookup: CDR1 SGHTA, CDR2 FQGNSA. Trimming cost V 5 bases and J 3 bases; bases outside gene matches: 10. This clonotype was seen only a few times. The target antigen is unknown. A 5'RACE template-switching step, the method used to make TCR cDNA, added a universal primer site and UMIs. From the 5' RACE reads, TCRdb called clonotypes with MiXCR, one entry per CDR3 protein. The repertoire holds 300,000 to 450,000 distinct CDR3 sequences, roughly 6.1% seen once, with 15% in the top ten. The sequence came from a man aged 25-45 years who received the YFV17D yellow fever vaccine. The V gene is TRBV7-2, the J gene TRBJ2-3; 11 positions match TRBD2. This specimen was PBMCs, taken 5 days after the yellow fever booster vaccination. The CDR3 DNA reads TGTGCCAGCAGCCCGAGAGCTAGCGGGAGGTCTACAGATACGCAGTATTTT. As protein: CASSPRASGRSTDTQYF.